This T cell receptor (beta chain) came from a study of Ad26.COV2.S vaccination and SARS-CoV-2 variants. The overall study: Recipients of Ad26.COV2.S got it intramuscularly, once or twice 56 days apart.

On this clone: Its matching antigen is unknown.

Libraries were prepared by immunoSEQ multiplex PCR; TCRdb keeps only in-frame clonotypes and omits some of them. The sample yields around 350,000 clones, approximately 85% seen once. As to treatment: some 19 received Ad26.COV2.S at low or high dose, single or two shots; about 5 received placebo; per-sample allocation not given. Material that was analyzed had been drawn on day 63 after the first vaccine or placebo injection. Study-level points and caveats: There was a possibility that the TCR breadth and depth analyses underestimated total T cell responses. Vaccine recipients showed a spike-specific TCR breadth that was higher than in placebo recipients.

CDR1 LGHNA and CDR2 YSLEER come from the germline V gene. The V gene end was trimmed by 2 bases and the J gene end by 6 bases; junction bases not matched to a gene: 6. The CDR3 is 15 amino acids. The source material was peripheral blood, sampled in a trial of Ad26.COV2.S vaccine versus placebo. The clonotype was recovered from a person aged 18-60 years who received the Ad26.COV2.S COVID-19 vaccine or a placebo. This rearrangement joins TRBV4-3 to TRBJ2-1; 8 bases agree with TRBD2. The CDR3 loop is CASSQWRGALNEQFF. The CDR3 DNA reads TGCGCCAGCAGCCAATGGCGGGGGGCCCTCAATGAGCAGTTCTTC.